This paragraph reports one T cell receptor (beta chain). This specimen belongs to a study of blood T cell repertoires in COVID-19. Study information: Samples came from the United States, Italy and Spain, spanning acute and convalescent COVID-19. Sources were T cells, B-cell-depleted T cells, or PBMCs; the material itself was cDNA or gDNA.

CDR3 size: 13 residues. Between the trimmed V and J ends, which lost 7 bases and 0 bases, there was a span of 9 bases. Germline assignment: CDR1 MNHEY and CDR2 SVGAGI. As processed by the authors: Amplification with reference gene primers provided the estimates of nucleated cell counts. Assay: immunoSEQ multiplex PCR; the TCRdb copy retains only in-frame clones and omits some. V and J calls and clone size follow that table, whereas D and trimming were derived from the DNA. The sample includes around 65,000 clones, over 60% of them seen just once. The TCR comes from a woman in her forties or fifties with active or convalescent COVID-19. Sequences were obtained from peripheral blood. The V gene is TRBV6-5, the J gene TRBJ1-2, with D possibly matching TRBD1 (6 bases). CDR3 amino acids: CASNTGPNYGYTF. Here the CDR3 DNA reads TGTGCCAGCAACACAGGGCCTAACTATGGCTACACCTTC.